Presented here are 17 T cell receptor beta chains from one specimen sequenced in a study of cytomegalovirus exposure and HLA in healthy donors. The primer mix had 60 Vbeta and 13 Jbeta primers. The data were produced by immunoSEQ multiplex PCR, yet TCRdb's version contains in-frame clones alone and is incomplete. This repertoire shows some 150,000 clones, under 70% found once; its top ten account for roughly 3.1%. Sequenced material: PBMCs. The source of these receptors is a woman under 40 in good health and CMV-seropositive.

This sequence joins TRBV4-1 and TRBJ2-5; 7 bases align to TRBD1. Judging by the DNA end, TRBJ2-7 fits better; the J call may be wrong. Germline V gene sequence: CDR1 MGHRA, CDR2 YSYEKL. The CDR3 is 15 amino acids. CDR3 protein: CASSPTTGISYEQYF. The CDR3 bases are TGCGCCAGCAGCCCTACGACAGGGATAAGCTACGAGCAGTACTTC.

The V and J genes are TRBV18 and TRBJ1-1; D not resolved. The CDR3 runs 15 residues. V gave up 6 bases and J gave up 6 bases, with 20 bases separating them. CDR1 is KGHSH and CDR2 is LQKENI in the germline V gene. CDR3 amino acids: CASSPERGYIAEAFF. The CDR3 region has the DNA TGTGCCAGCTCCCCTGAGAGAGGGTATATCGCTGAAGCTTTCTTT.

The chain is built from TRBV4-1 and TRBJ2-5; D is ambiguous. This CDR3 is built from 15 residues. Trimming pared 0 bases from V and 5 bases from J, leaving 13 bases between. Germline assignment: CDR1 MGHRA and CDR2 YSYEKL. CDR3 in amino acids: CASSQDPGPGETQYF. The CDR3 DNA reads TGCGCCAGCAGCCAAGACCCAGGTCCTGGGGAGACCCAGTACTTC.

This clone was seen a handful of times. The V call is TRBV5-1, the J call TRBJ1-1, with D hard to call. V shed 0 bases and J shed 4 bases, with 13 bases lying between them. This CDR3 spans 15 amino acids. Per germline, CDR1 SGHRS and CDR2 YFSETQ. The CDR3 loop is CASSLEGGATTEAFF. The CDR3 DNA reads as TGCGCCAGCAGCTTGGAAGGCGGCGCAACCACTGAAGCTTTCTTT.

The V gene is TRBV2, the J gene TRBJ1-5; possibly TRBD1 for D (6 bases). Trimming left V 10 bases short and J 4 bases short, with 14 bases between. Germline V lookup: CDR1 SNHLY, CDR2 FYNNEI. There are 13 residues in the CDR3. CDR3 in DNA: TGTGCCACCTGCGTGGACAGTAATCAGCCCCAGCATTTT. Its translation is CATCVDSNQPQHF.

The gene calls are TRBV30 and TRBJ2-6; 8 nucleotides line up with TRBD1. The CDR3 is 17 amino acids. The germline CDR1 and CDR2 sequences are GTSNPN and SVGIG (reference sequence). V shed 3 bases, J shed 0 bases, and the junction held 7 bases outside the gene matches. CDR3 DNA sequence: TGTGCCTGGAGCGCTGGACAGGGCTACTCTGGGGCCAACGTCCTGACTTTC. Its translation: CAWSAGQGYSGANVLTF. The whole variable domain, filled in from reference TRBV30 and TRBJ2-6, reads SQTIHQWPATLVQPVGSPLSLECTVEGTSNPNLYWYRQAAGRGLQLLFYSVGIGQISSEVPQNLSASRPQDRQFILSSKKLLLSDSGFYLCAWSAGQGYSGANVLTFGAGSRLTVL.

The chain carries TRBV19 and TRBJ2-3; D unclear. Looked up from germline, CDR1 is LNHDA and CDR2 is SQIVND (reference sequence). The V end was cut by 1 base, the J end by 1 base, with 6 bases between. The CDR3 is made up of 14 amino acids. The CDR3 region has the DNA TGTGCCAGTAGTATAGGTCAGGGCACAGATACGCAGTATTTT. It is translated as CASSIGQGTDTQYF.

V and J are TRBV6-6 and TRBJ2-7, with 9 bases aligning to TRBD1. Germline V lookup: CDR1 MNHNY, CDR2 SVGAGI (reference sequence). This CDR3 region has 15 residues. Trimming cost V 1 base and J 3 bases; bases outside gene matches: 4. CDR3 amino acids: CASSYWDREDYEQYF. CDR3 nucleotides: TGTGCCAGCAGTTACTGGGACAGGGAAGACTACGAGCAGTACTTC.

CDR3 residues: CASRARGDWNTEAFF. The CDR3 nucleotides are TGTGCCAGCAGGGCCCGGGGGGACTGGAACACTGAAGCTTTCTTT. The chain uses TRBV6-1 and TRBJ1-1; D is possibly TRBD1 (5 bases). The CDR3 is 15 amino acids. Trimming left V 6 bases short and J 1 base short, with 15 bases between. Germline-derived CDR1 and CDR2 are MNHNS and SASEGT.

The chain recombines TRBV7-9 with TRBJ2-7; TRBD1 might be the D (6 bases). Germline CDR1 reads SEHNR; CDR2 reads FQNEAQ (reference sequence). CDR3 size: 14 residues. V shed 5 bases and J shed 1 base, with 12 bases lying between them. The DNA for the CDR3 is TGTGCCAGCAGCCTCCGACAGGAGTCCTACGAGCAGTACTTC. Amino acid sequence: CASSLRQESYEQYF.

The chain carries TRBV7-3 and TRBJ2-2; 10 positions match TRBD1. The trim removed 5 bases at V and 8 bases at J, leaving 2 bases unmatched. Germline V gene sequence: CDR1 SGHTA, CDR2 FQGTGA. CDR3 size: 13 residues. CDR3: CASSRDRGGELFF. CDR3 coding DNA: TGTGCCAGCAGCCGGGACAGGGGTGGGGAGCTGTTTTTT.

The rearrangement uses TRBV21-1 and TRBJ2-1; the table's TRBD2 call for D was not verified on the DNA. TRBV21-1 has pseudogene status. CDR3 size: 20 residues. The CDR3 sequence is CASSKEGAGGPQSSYNEQFF. CDR3 nucleotide sequence: TGTGCCAGCAGCAAAGAGGGAGCGGGAGGCCCACAGAGCTCCTACAATGAGCAGTTCTTC.

The chain uses TRBV7-3 and TRBJ1-2, with D possibly TRBD1 on 5 matching bases. Trimming stripped 4 bases from V and 8 bases from J, with 14 bases between. The CDR3 runs 13 residues. Germline V CDR1 and CDR2: SGHTA, FQGTGA. The CDR3 region is CASSSSREDGYTF. In DNA form, the CDR3 reads TGTGCCAGCAGCTCGAGCAGGGAGGACGGCTACACCTTC.

This sequence joins TRBV25-1 and TRBJ2-7, with TRBD1 matching 7 bases. Looked up from germline, CDR1 is MGHDK and CDR2 is SYGVNS. The CDR3 is made up of 16 amino acids. V dropped 6 bases and J dropped 0; count of bases not matched to a gene: 11. CDR3: CASSPGTGETSYEQYF. The CDR3 DNA is TGTGCCAGCAGCCCCGGAACAGGGGAAACCTCCTACGAGCAGTACTTC.

In DNA, the CDR3 is TGTGCCAGCAGTATGCGGGAAGGACCCCTCCACTTT. It translates to CASSMREGPLHF. This sequence joins TRBV2 and TRBJ1-6, with D unresolved. Per the germline V gene, CDR1 is SNHLY and CDR2 is FYNNEI. Trimming cost V 5 bases and J 12 bases, with 11 bases left between them. This CDR3 has 12 amino acids.

This chain links TRBV29-1 with TRBJ1-4; D is unresolved. The CDR3 runs 14 residues. Trimming pared 6 bases from V and 2 bases from J, leaving 13 bases between. The germline V gene has CDR1 SQVTM and CDR2 ANQGSEA. CDR3 in amino acids: CSVSRGYTNEKLFF. CDR3 bases: TGCAGCGTGAGCCGAGGGTATACTAATGAAAAACTGTTTTTT.

This clone appeared a few times. The chain combines TRBV18 with TRBJ2-7, with a weak D call TRBD2 (6 bases). Germline assignment: CDR1 KGHSH and CDR2 LQKENI. V was trimmed by 6 bases and J by 6 bases, leaving 21 bases between them. This CDR3 has 15 amino acids. CDR3 amino acids: CASSRPRDSKGEQYF. The CDR3 DNA reads TGTGCCAGCTCCCGCCCAAGGGACTCTAAGGGCGAGCAGTACTTC.